These T cell receptor beta chains were read from a single sample in a study of cytomegalovirus exposure and HLA in healthy donors. The protocol was immunoSEQ multiplex PCR, while the TCRdb copy is restricted to in-frame clones and leaves out a portion. The sample has about 150,000 clones; 65% to 90% are singletons. Sequences were obtained from PBMCs. The receptors stem from a man in his late teens or twenties in good health and CMV-seropositive. CDR3s include the opening cysteine and the closing phenylalanine or tryptophan. Each record gives: V gene, clone size, D gene, J gene, CDR3 DNA, CDR3 protein. D genes are given only for firm matches. Not all rows give a size; the values are once, few, many and, for expanded clones, a class.

V: TRBV27; size: .; D: TRBD1; J: TRBJ2-7; DNA: TGTGCCAGCACCAAAAACGCGCGGGGACAGGGTGACGAGCAGTACTTC; CDR3: CASTKNARGQGDEQYF
V: TRBV7-7; size: .; D: .; J: TRBJ2-3; DNA: TGTGCCAGCAGTCGAGGGCTAGCGAGTGCAGATACGCAGTATTTT; CDR3: CASSRGLASADTQYF
V: TRBV9; size: .; D: TRBD2; J: TRBJ2-1; DNA: TGTGCCAGCAGCGTAGGAGCTAGCGGAGGTGGTGAGCAGTTCTTC; CDR3: CASSVGASGGGEQFF
V: TRBV2; size: .; D: .; J: TRBJ1-5; DNA: TGTGCCAGCATGGACCGGGACAATCAGCCCCAGCATTTT; CDR3: CASMDRDNQPQHF
V: TRBV7-2; size: .; D: .; J: TRBJ1-4; DNA: TGTGCCAGCAGCTTATCAGGGGACCCTCGGGGTGAAAAACTGTTTTTT; CDR3: CASSLSGDPRGEKLFF
V: TRBV15; size: .; D: .; J: TRBJ2-3; DNA: TGTGCCACCAGCAGCCCCCGAGCGGCTTCAGATACGCAGTATTTT; CDR3: CATSSPRAASDTQYF
V: TRBV6-5; size: .; D: .; J: TRBJ1-3; DNA: TGTGCCAGCAGTTACTCAGGGGCGCGTGGAAACACCATATATTTT; CDR3: CASSYSGARGNTIYF
V: TRBV27; size: .; D: .; J: TRBJ2-6; DNA: TGTGCCAGCGGACCCGACCGGACAGCGAGCTCTGGGGCCAACGTCCTGACTTTC; CDR3: CASGPDRTASSGANVLTF
V: TRBV2; size: .; D: .; J: TRBJ2-3; DNA: TGTGCCAGCAGTCGGGAGTGGGAGGATACGCAGTATTTT; CDR3: CASSREWEDTQYF
V: TRBV2; size: .; D: TRBD2; J: TRBJ2-3; DNA: TGTGCCAGCAGTGGCCCGAGCGGGGGCACAGATACGCAGTATTTT; CDR3: CASSGPSGGTDTQYF
V: TRBV5-1; size: .; D: .; J: TRBJ2-7; DNA: TGCGCCAGCAGCTTCCGAGACCGAGGCTCCTACGAGCAGTACTTC; CDR3: CASSFRDRGSYEQYF
V: TRBV18; size: .; D: .; J: TRBJ2-7; DNA: TGTGCCAGCTCACCACTCAGCCCTGGGGAGAGTAGATGCGAGCAGTACTTC; CDR3: CASSPLSPGESRCEQYF
V: TRBV5-1; size: .; D: TRBD1; J: TRBJ2-5; DNA: TGCGCCAGCAGCTTGGCAGGGGGTCCTCAAGAGACCCAGTACTTC; CDR3: CASSLAGGPQETQYF
V: TRBV5-1; size: .; D: TRBD2; J: TRBJ2-1; DNA: TGCGCCAGCAGCTTGGCCGTGACTAGCGGGGGGACCTACAATGAGCAGTTCTTC; CDR3: CASSLAVTSGGTYNEQFF
V: TRBV30; size: .; D: .; J: TRBJ2-7; DNA: TGTGCCCGGGCAGGGGAAAATCACGAGCAGTACTTC; CDR3: CARAGENHEQYF
V: TRBV6-5; size: .; D: TRBD1; J: TRBJ2-1; DNA: TGTGCCAGCAGTTACGACAGGGCTTACAATGAGCAGTTCTTC; CDR3: CASSYDRAYNEQFF
V: TRBV5-1; size: .; D: TRBD1; J: TRBJ1-2; DNA: TGCGCCAGCAGCACGCGACAGGGCCGGGAGGGCTACACCTTC; CDR3: CASSTRQGREGYTF
V: TRBV29-1; size: .; D: .; J: TRBJ2-5; DNA: TGCAGCGGCCGACGTGGGGCGCATAGGGAGACCCAGTACTTC; CDR3: CSGRRGAHRETQYF
V: TRBV9; size: once; D: .; J: TRBJ2-3; DNA: TGTGCCAGCAGCATAGGGACAACTACAGATACGCAGTATTTT; CDR3: CASSIGTTTDTQYF
V: TRBV6-5; size: .; D: .; J: TRBJ1-1; DNA: TGTGCCAGCAGTTACCGCGACAGGAACACTGAAGCTTTCTTT; CDR3: CASSYRDRNTEAFF
V: TRBV11-2; size: .; D: .; J: TRBJ1-1; DNA: TGTGCCAGCAGCTTGGGTTCAGACTTGATGAACACTGAAGCTTTCTTT; CDR3: CASSLGSDLMNTEAFF
V: TRBV27; size: .; D: .; J: TRBJ1-3; DNA: TGTGCCAGCAGCCCGAGGGTCTCTGGAAACACCATATATTTT; CDR3: CASSPRVSGNTIYF
V: TRBV18; size: .; D: .; J: TRBJ2-3; DNA: TGTGCCAGCTCACCCCTAGGAGGGGGGGTCACAGATACGCAGTATTTT; CDR3: CASSPLGGGVTDTQYF
V: TRBV11-2; size: .; D: .; J: TRBJ2-1; DNA: TGTGCCAGCAGCCCGGGGGAACACTCCTACAATGAGCAGTTCTTC; CDR3: CASSPGEHSYNEQFF
V: TRBV19; size: .; D: .; J: TRBJ2-6; DNA: TGTGCCAGCTCCCCCGGTAGCTCTGGGGCCAACGTCCTGACTTTC; CDR3: CASSPGSSGANVLTF
V: TRBV15; size: few; D: .; J: TRBJ2-6; DNA: TGTGCCACCAGCAGAGATGGCCATCCTGGGGCCAACGTCCTGACTTTC; CDR3: CATSRDGHPGANVLTF
V: TRBV6-5; size: .; D: .; J: TRBJ2-2; DNA: TGTGCCAGCAGTTACTCGAGAGCATCGACCGGGGAGCTGTTTTTT; CDR3: CASSYSRASTGELFF
V: TRBV6-5; size: .; D: TRBD2; J: TRBJ2-2; DNA: TGTGCCAGCAACCCTAGCGGGAGGGGCGGGGAGCTGTTTTTT; CDR3: CASNPSGRGGELFF
V: TRBV6-4; size: .; D: TRBD1; J: TRBJ2-7; DNA: TGTGCCAGCAGTGTTCCCCGGGACAGGGGGTACTACGAGCAGTACTTC; CDR3: CASSVPRDRGYYEQYF
V: TRBV6-5; size: .; D: TRBD1; J: TRBJ1-4; DNA: TGTGCCAGCAGTTGGGGACAGGGGAATGAAAAACTGTTTTTT; CDR3: CASSWGQGNEKLFF
V: TRBV2; size: .; D: TRBD1; J: TRBJ1-6; DNA: TGTGCCAGCAGCTTCGGACAGGGGGTCGCACCCCTCCACTTT; CDR3: CASSFGQGVAPLHF
V: TRBV4-3; size: .; D: TRBD2; J: TRBJ2-1; DNA: TGCGCCAGCAGCCAAAACGCCCCGACTAGCGGGGGGGCGAATGAGCAGTTCTTC; CDR3: CASSQNAPTSGGANEQFF
V: TRBV18; size: .; D: .; J: TRBJ2-7; DNA: TGTGCCAGCTCACCCCCCGGGGTGGGCGAGCAGTACTTC; CDR3: CASSPPGVGEQYF
V: TRBV7-2; size: .; D: .; J: TRBJ1-2; DNA: TGTGCCAGCAGCCCCAGGGAGGGGGGTAACTATGGCTACACCTTC; CDR3: CASSPREGGNYGYTF
V: TRBV18; size: .; D: .; J: TRBJ2-5; DNA: TGTGCCAGCTCACCGGACAGCCCCCAAGAGACCCAGTACTTC; CDR3: CASSPDSPQETQYF
V: TRBV10-3; size: .; D: TRBD1; J: TRBJ1-2; DNA: TGTGCCATCAGGGGGGACAGTCGAAATGGCTACACCTTC; CDR3: CAIRGDSRNGYTF
V: TRBV5-1; size: .; D: .; J: TRBJ2-5; DNA: TGCGCCAGCCGATTACAGGGATATCGAGAGACCCAGTACTTC; CDR3: CASRLQGYRETQYF
V: TRBV7-2; size: .; D: .; J: TRBJ1-5; DNA: TGTGCCAGCAGCATACAGTGGGCAGCTAGCAATCAGCCCCAGCATTTT; CDR3: CASSIQWAASNQPQHF
V: TRBV4-2; size: .; D: .; J: TRBJ2-5; DNA: TGTGCCAGCAGCCAGGCCTCCCGGGACTCTCAAGAGACCCAGTACTTC; CDR3: CASSQASRDSQETQYF
V: TRBV19; size: .; D: .; J: TRBJ1-2; DNA: TGTGCCAGTAGTATTGACTCCGATACAGGGTTTGACTATGGCTACACCTTC; CDR3: CASSIDSDTGFDYGYTF
V: TRBV7-8; size: .; D: TRBD1; J: TRBJ2-3; DNA: TGTGCCAGCAGCCCCCGACAGGGAGTCACAGATACGCAGTATTTT; CDR3: CASSPRQGVTDTQYF
V: TRBV7-9; size: once; D: TRBD2; J: TRBJ2-5; DNA: TGTGCCAGCAGCTTGGCGGGAGCAGAGACCCAGTACTTC; CDR3: CASSLAGAETQYF